This T cell receptor beta chain was retrieved from a study of blood T cell repertoires in COVID-19. Study-level information: From the United States, Italy and Spain came samples of acute and convalescent COVID-19. Nucleic acid was either cDNA or gDNA, and it came from T cells, B-cell-depleted T cells, or PBMCs.

Authors' methods: Reference gene primers were amplified, and this amplification served to estimate nucleated cell counts. Only in-frame clones appear in the TCRdb table, and some are missing; sequencing was by immunoSEQ multiplex PCR. Clonal size and the V and J genes are those of that table, whereas D and trimming came from the DNA. The sample has 300,000 or so clones, around four fifths seen once. This clone was detected only a few times. CDR1 and CDR2 from the germline V gene are LGHDT and YNNKEL (reference sequence). The CDR3 extends over 14 amino acids. The germline V and J ends were trimmed by 4 bases and 7 bases, with 16 bases remaining between them.

This receptor was taken from a woman aged 50 to 65 with active or convalescent COVID-19. V gene TRBV3-1 (or the pseudogene TRBV3-2) combines with J gene TRBJ1-2; a possible D gene is TRBD1 (6 bases). Sequences were obtained from peripheral blood. The CDR3, as DNA: TGTGCCAGCAGCCGGTCCTACAGGGCGTTTGGCTACACCTTC. This sequence encodes CASSRSYRAFGYTF.